Listed below are T cell receptor beta chains from one sample, sequenced in a study of sequential checkpoint blockade in melanoma. Sequenced by immunoSEQ multiplex PCR; TCRdb stores in-frame clones only, minus some. The table shows around 10,000 clones, with more than 70% occurring only once. Specimen: CD8+ T cells sorted from blood (inferred from file names), collected from a patient given nivolumab and ipilimumab in sequence. The receptors shown here come from a human donor with melanoma. The CDR3 runs from the conserved cysteine through the conserved F or W. The D gene is left open where the match is weak. Not every row has a clone size; where given, it reads once, few, many or a size class.

d_gene: TRBD1
v_gene: TRBV2
abundance: .
len: 14
j_gene: TRBJ2-5
CDR3aa: CASLDDREQETQYF
CDR3nt: TGTGCCAGTCTCGATGACAGGGAACAAGAGACCCAGTACTTC

d_gene: TRBD1
v_gene: TRBV7-6
abundance: .
len: 14
j_gene: TRBJ2-7
CDR3aa: CASSSWTGGREQYF
CDR3nt: TGTGCCAGCAGCTCCTGGACAGGGGGCAGAGAGCAGTACTTC

d_gene: TRBD2
v_gene: TRBV4-2
abundance: .
len: 18
j_gene: TRBJ2-7
CDR3aa: CASSQDLSSGKTSYEQYF
CDR3nt: TGTGCCAGCAGCCAAGACCTGTCTAGCGGGAAAACTTCCTACGAGCAGTACTTC

d_gene: .
v_gene: TRBV7-6
abundance: .
len: 18
j_gene: TRBJ1-3
CDR3aa: CASSPKQGWTISGNTIYF
CDR3nt: TGTGCCAGCAGCCCAAAACAGGGTTGGACCATCTCTGGAAACACCATATATTTT

d_gene: .
v_gene: TRBV6-4
abundance: .
len: 17
j_gene: TRBJ2-2
CDR3aa: CASSDSPGHLTSGELFF
CDR3nt: TGTGCCAGCAGTGACTCTCCGGGACACCTCACCTCTGGGGAGCTGTTTTTT

d_gene: .
v_gene: TRBV6-1
abundance: .
len: 14
j_gene: TRBJ1-3
CDR3aa: CASSEDRAGNTIYF
CDR3nt: TGTGCCAGCAGTGAGGACAGAGCTGGAAACACCATATATTTT

d_gene: .
v_gene: TRBV7-2
abundance: .
len: 15
j_gene: TRBJ1-2
CDR3aa: CASSSPRGTTYGYTF
CDR3nt: TGTGCCAGCAGCTCCCCCCGGGGTACTACCTATGGCTACACCTTC

d_gene: .
v_gene: TRBV7-9
abundance: .
len: 12
j_gene: TRBJ2-1
CDR3aa: CASPSLRNEQFF
CDR3nt: TGTGCCAGCCCCTCTCTCCGCAATGAGCAGTTCTTC

d_gene: .
v_gene: TRBV5-4
abundance: .
len: 13
j_gene: TRBJ2-7
CDR3aa: CASSFAGAYEQYF
CDR3nt: TGTGCCAGCAGCTTCGCAGGGGCCTACGAGCAGTACTTC

d_gene: .
v_gene: TRBV7-2
abundance: .
len: 15
j_gene: TRBJ2-7
CDR3aa: CASSFRDWGLYEQYF
CDR3nt: TGTGCCAGCAGCTTCAGGGACTGGGGACTCTACGAGCAGTACTTC

d_gene: TRBD2
v_gene: TRBV14
abundance: .
len: 16
j_gene: TRBJ2-7
CDR3aa: CASSQDLAGVRYEQYF
CDR3nt: TGTGCCAGCAGCCAAGATCTAGCGGGAGTAAGGTACGAGCAGTACTTC

d_gene: .
v_gene: TRBV29-1
abundance: .
len: 14
j_gene: TRBJ1-3
CDR3aa: CSVEMAGKGNTIYF
CDR3nt: TGCAGCGTTGAAATGGCAGGGAAAGGAAACACCATATATTTT

d_gene: TRBD1
v_gene: TRBV2
abundance: few
len: 15
j_gene: TRBJ2-2
CDR3aa: CASSPWGQGTGELFF
CDR3nt: TGTGCCAGCAGTCCCTGGGGACAGGGGACCGGGGAGCTGTTTTTT

d_gene: TRBD2
v_gene: TRBV27
abundance: .
len: 19
j_gene: TRBJ2-3
CDR3aa: CASSFLPPRGGEFTDTQYF
CDR3nt: TGTGCCAGCAGTTTTCTCCCCCCCCGCGGGGGGGAATTCACAGATACGCAGTATTTT

d_gene: TRBD1
v_gene: TRBV4-1
abundance: once
len: 18
j_gene: TRBJ1-1
CDR3aa: CASSQVGAGGGINTEAFF
CDR3nt: TGCGCCAGCAGCCAAGTCGGGGCAGGGGGAGGTATAAACACTGAAGCTTTCTTT

d_gene: .
v_gene: TRBV11-3
abundance: .
len: 14
j_gene: TRBJ2-7
CDR3aa: CASSLGTGTYEQYF
CDR3nt: TGTGCCAGCAGCTTAGGAACAGGAACCTACGAGCAGTACTTC

d_gene: TRBD2
v_gene: TRBV18
abundance: .
len: 17
j_gene: TRBJ2-7
CDR3aa: CASSPRALREVNYEQYF
CDR3nt: TGTGCCAGCTCCCCCCGGGCCCTGCGGGAGGTTAACTACGAGCAGTACTTC

d_gene: TRBD1
v_gene: TRBV7-9
abundance: once
len: 16
j_gene: TRBJ2-5
CDR3aa: CASRTKDRGQKETQYF
CDR3nt: TGTGCCAGCAGGACAAAGGACAGGGGGCAGAAGGAGACCCAGTACTTC

d_gene: TRBD1
v_gene: TRBV13
abundance: .
len: 14
j_gene: TRBJ2-5
CDR3aa: CASSEGTVQETQYF
CDR3nt: TGTGCCAGCAGCGAGGGGACAGTCCAAGAGACCCAGTACTTC

d_gene: .
v_gene: TRBV12-2
abundance: .
len: 15
j_gene: TRBJ2-5
CDR3aa: CASRFPSGNQETQYF
CDR3nt: TGTGCAAGTCGCTTCCCTAGCGGGAACCAAGAGACCCAGTACTTC

d_gene: TRBD1
v_gene: TRBV9
abundance: few
len: 15
j_gene: TRBJ1-2
CDR3aa: CASSVYGQGGYGYTF
CDR3nt: TGTGCCAGCAGCGTATATGGACAGGGAGGGTATGGCTACACCTTC

d_gene: TRBD1
v_gene: TRBV7-9
abundance: .
len: 15
j_gene: TRBJ2-4
CDR3aa: CASSLAKTGGNIQYF
CDR3nt: TGTGCCAGCAGCTTAGCGAAGACAGGGGGGAACATTCAGTACTTC

d_gene: .
v_gene: TRBV30
abundance: .
len: 13
j_gene: TRBJ2-7
CDR3aa: CAWSADRTYEQYF
CDR3nt: TGTGCCTGGAGTGCTGACAGAACCTACGAGCAGTACTTC

d_gene: TRBD1
v_gene: TRBV7-6
abundance: .
len: 16
j_gene: TRBJ1-5
CDR3aa: CASSPGTAYSNQPQHF
CDR3nt: TGTGCCAGCAGCCCCGGGACAGCTTATAGCAATCAGCCCCAGCATTTT

d_gene: TRBD1
v_gene: TRBV7-8
abundance: .
len: 17
j_gene: TRBJ2-7
CDR3aa: CASSFRTGPSVSYEQYF
CDR3nt: TGTGCCAGCAGCTTTCGGACAGGGCCCTCAGTCTCCTACGAGCAGTACTTC

d_gene: TRBD2
v_gene: TRBV4-3
abundance: .
len: 15
j_gene: TRBJ2-3
CDR3aa: CASSQRVAGVHTQYF
CDR3nt: TGCGCCAGCAGCCAACGTGTAGCGGGAGTTCATACGCAGTATTTT

d_gene: .
v_gene: TRBV7-2
abundance: .
len: 15
j_gene: TRBJ2-3
CDR3aa: CASSLGGGPTDTQYF
CDR3nt: TGTGCCAGCAGCTTAGGGGGGGGGCCCACAGATACGCAGTATTTT

d_gene: .
v_gene: TRBV5-1
abundance: .
len: 13
j_gene: TRBJ2-7
CDR3aa: CASSAGAGYEQYF
CDR3nt: TGCGCCAGCAGCGCGGGGGCGGGCTACGAGCAGTACTTC

d_gene: .
v_gene: TRBV6-1
abundance: .
len: 13
j_gene: TRBJ2-7
CDR3aa: CASKDFAQGEQYF
CDR3nt: TGTGCCAGCAAGGACTTCGCCCAAGGCGAGCAGTACTTC

d_gene: .
v_gene: TRBV6-1
abundance: .
len: 14
j_gene: TRBJ2-7
CDR3aa: CASSERGTMYEQYF
CDR3nt: TGTGCCAGCAGTGAACGTGGGACAATGTACGAGCAGTACTTC

d_gene: TRBD2
v_gene: TRBV30
abundance: .
len: 17
j_gene: TRBJ2-1
CDR3aa: CAWSVSIGLAGYNEQFF
CDR3nt: TGTGCCTGGAGTGTAAGTATTGGACTAGCGGGATACAATGAGCAGTTCTTC

d_gene: .
v_gene: TRBV27
abundance: .
len: 11
j_gene: TRBJ2-7
CDR3aa: CASSWGDEQYF
CDR3nt: TGTGCCAGCAGTTGGGGAGACGAGCAGTACTTC

d_gene: TRBD2
v_gene: TRBV5-1
abundance: few
len: 18
j_gene: TRBJ2-1
CDR3aa: CASSPPLRAGVTYNEQFF
CDR3nt: TGCGCCAGCAGCCCACCCCTCAGAGCGGGGGTCACTTACAATGAGCAGTTCTTC

d_gene: .
v_gene: TRBV7-9
abundance: .
len: 14
j_gene: TRBJ2-7
CDR3aa: CASSLTLRSAEQYF
CDR3nt: TGTGCCAGCAGCTTAACGCTGAGGTCCGCCGAGCAGTACTTC

d_gene: .
v_gene: TRBV5-6
abundance: .
len: 12
j_gene: TRBJ2-7
CDR3aa: CASSLRSYEQYF
CDR3nt: TGTGCCAGCAGTCTCCGGTCCTACGAGCAGTACTTC

d_gene: .
v_gene: TRBV19
abundance: .
len: 13
j_gene: TRBJ1-5
CDR3aa: CASSTGVWQPQHF
CDR3nt: TGTGCCAGTAGTACAGGGGTCTGGCAGCCCCAGCATTTT

d_gene: .
v_gene: TRBV9
abundance: .
len: 14
j_gene: TRBJ1-5
CDR3aa: CASSVAGSNQPQHF
CDR3nt: TGTGCCAGCAGCGTAGCAGGTTCCAATCAGCCCCAGCATTTT

d_gene: TRBD1
v_gene: TRBV13
abundance: .
len: 13
j_gene: TRBJ2-7
CDR3aa: CASSLGTGEEQYF
CDR3nt: TGTGCCAGCAGCTTAGGGACAGGGGAAGAGCAGTACTTC

d_gene: .
v_gene: TRBV27
abundance: .
len: 15
j_gene: TRBJ1-1
CDR3aa: CASSLRRAMNTEAFF
CDR3nt: TGTGCCAGCAGTTTACGGCGGGCCATGAACACTGAAGCTTTCTTT

d_gene: TRBD1
v_gene: TRBV5-1
abundance: .
len: 16
j_gene: TRBJ1-2
CDR3aa: CASSPRRTGRNYGYTF
CDR3nt: TGCGCCAGCAGCCCTAGACGGACAGGTCGGAACTATGGCTACACCTTC

d_gene: TRBD2
v_gene: TRBV7-3
abundance: few
len: 17
j_gene: TRBJ2-7
CDR3aa: CASSQDETTSGGYEQYF
CDR3nt: TGTGCCAGCAGCCAAGATGAAACCACTAGCGGGGGGTACGAGCAGTACTTC

d_gene: TRBD2
v_gene: TRBV4-1
abundance: .
len: 15
j_gene: TRBJ2-7
CDR3aa: CASSQDSSGLEGQYF
CDR3nt: TGCGCCAGCAGCCAAGATTCTAGCGGTCTGGAGGGGCAGTACTTC

d_gene: .
v_gene: TRBV27
abundance: .
len: 12
j_gene: TRBJ2-3
CDR3aa: CASSSYEDTQYF
CDR3nt: TGTGCCAGCAGTTCCTATGAGGATACGCAGTATTTT

d_gene: TRBD1
v_gene: TRBV7-9
abundance: .
len: 14
j_gene: TRBJ1-2
CDR3aa: CASSLDRGRGGYTF
CDR3nt: TGTGCCAGCAGCTTAGACAGGGGGCGAGGTGGCTACACCTTC

d_gene: .
v_gene: TRBV5-1
abundance: .
len: 14
j_gene: TRBJ2-3
CDR3aa: CASSPGVAADTQYF
CDR3nt: TGCGCCAGCAGCCCCGGGGTAGCGGCAGATACGCAGTATTTT

d_gene: .
v_gene: TRBV6-5
abundance: .
len: 15
j_gene: TRBJ1-3
CDR3aa: CASSYSRGSGNTIYF
CDR3nt: TGTGCCAGCAGTTACTCCAGGGGCTCTGGAAACACCATATATTTT

d_gene: TRBD1
v_gene: TRBV6-5
abundance: .
len: 15
j_gene: TRBJ2-2
CDR3aa: CASSYDRDLTGELFF
CDR3nt: TGTGCCAGCAGTTACGACAGGGACCTCACCGGGGAGCTGTTTTTT

d_gene: .
v_gene: TRBV13
abundance: .
len: 14
j_gene: TRBJ1-3
CDR3aa: CASSHRGSGNTIYF
CDR3nt: TGTGCCAGCAGCCACCGAGGGAGTGGAAACACCATATATTTT

d_gene: TRBD1
v_gene: TRBV5-6
abundance: .
len: 15
j_gene: TRBJ2-2
CDR3aa: CASSSRGKNTGELFF
CDR3nt: TGTGCCAGCAGCTCCAGGGGGAAAAACACCGGGGAGCTGTTTTTT

d_gene: TRBD2
v_gene: TRBV7-3
abundance: .
len: 16
j_gene: TRBJ2-1
CDR3aa: CASSSFGLAPDNEQFF
CDR3nt: TGTGCCAGCAGCTCATTCGGACTAGCCCCCGACAATGAGCAGTTCTTC

d_gene: .
v_gene: TRBV25-1
abundance: .
len: 12
j_gene: TRBJ2-5
CDR3aa: CASGGRGETQYF
CDR3nt: TGTGCCTCCGGGGGGCGCGGGGAGACCCAGTACTTC

d_gene: .
v_gene: TRBV7-9
abundance: few
len: 13
j_gene: TRBJ2-7
CDR3aa: CASSSPPWREQYF
CDR3nt: TGTGCCAGCAGCTCACCACCCTGGCGGGAGCAGTACTTC